The following is a T cell receptor beta chain sequence with its context. The antigen is undetermined. The data were taken from a study of neoadjuvant anti-PD-1 for oral cavity cancer. CDR1 is SGHTS and CDR2 is YDEGEE in the germline V gene. Trimming took 0 bases from V and 6 from J, leaving 9 bases between them. The CDR3 extends over 13 amino acids. The time point: after neoadjuvant nivolumab, at surgical resection. Six replicates per PBMC sample, mostly from 480 ng of genomic DNA. Measured with immunoSEQ multiplex PCR; TCRdb has only the in-frame clones, and not every one. This table has 7,500 to 10,000 clones, 60% to 75% appearing once. Study-level points and caveats: After neoadjuvant nivolumab, PBMC T cell clonality was significantly higher in non-responders than responders. Higher pretreatment Treg/Th17 ratios tracked higher pretreatment blood clonality.

The rearrangement uses TRBV5-8 and TRBJ2-5, with D perhaps matching TRBD2 (6 bases). The receptor was derived from a person aged 35 to 85 with oral cavity squamous cell carcinoma. Source: PBMCs, taken after nivolumab (anti-PD-1) treatment. The CDR3 bases are TGTGCCAGCAGCTTGGGGACTACTCAGACCCAGTACTTC. Residues: CASSLGTTQTQYF.